This TCR beta chain was sequenced during a study of tumor and adjacent non-tumor tissue in lung cancer. A modified ARM-PCR protocol with three rounds of nested PCR amplified TCRbeta. A single record per CDR3 protein comes from TCRdb applying MiXCR to the multiplex PCR reads. There are 80,000 or so distinct CDR3 sequences in the sample; about four fifths occur only once, and less than 60% lies in the top ten. As concerns this clonotype: A junction end diverges from the germline sequence, so it may reflect a read error.

RNA was extracted from bulk tissue without any cell sorting. This non-tumor lung sample came from over 3 cm beyond the tumor edge. Material for sequencing was distant non-tumor lung tissue. The TCR sequence derives from a man between 60 and 75 years old with non-small cell lung cancer.

CDR3 sequence (DNA): TGTTCCAGCAGCTCTGGACAGGACCAAGAGACGCAGTACTTC. Translating gives CSSSSGQDQETQYF. V is TRBV11-2 and J is TRBJ2-5; 7 bases align to TRBD1. CDR3 length: 14 amino acids. Germline-derived CDR1 and CDR2 are SGHAT and FQNNGV.